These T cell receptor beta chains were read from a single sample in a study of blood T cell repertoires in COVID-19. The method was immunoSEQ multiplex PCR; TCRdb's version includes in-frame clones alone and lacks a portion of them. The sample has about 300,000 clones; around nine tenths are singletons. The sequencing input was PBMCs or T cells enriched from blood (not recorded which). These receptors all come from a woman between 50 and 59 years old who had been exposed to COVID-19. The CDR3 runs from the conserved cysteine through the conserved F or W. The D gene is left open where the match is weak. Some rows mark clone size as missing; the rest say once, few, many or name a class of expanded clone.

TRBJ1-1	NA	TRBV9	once	CASSVAPGVNTEAFF	TGTGCCAGCAGCGTAGCCCCCGGGGTGAACACTGAAGCTTTCTTT
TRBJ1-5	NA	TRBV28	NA	CASSTSREGNQPQHF	TGTGCCAGCAGTACGTCCAGGGAGGGCAATCAGCCCCAGCATTTT
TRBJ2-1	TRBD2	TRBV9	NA	CASSERASGASSYNEQFF	TGTGCCAGCAGCGAGCGGGCTAGCGGGGCCAGCTCCTACAATGAGCAGTTCTTC
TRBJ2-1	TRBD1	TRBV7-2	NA	CASSGRDRVRAGNEQFF	TGTGCCAGCAGCGGACGGGACAGGGTGCGGGCGGGCAATGAGCAGTTCTTC
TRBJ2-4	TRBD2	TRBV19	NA	CASSTTGTSGFAKNIQYF	TGTGCCAGTAGTACGACCGGGACTAGCGGCTTCGCCAAAAACATTCAGTACTTC
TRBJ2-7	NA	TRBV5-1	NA	CASSLGGPGYEQYF	TGCGCCAGCAGCTTAGGAGGACCGGGCTACGAGCAGTACTTC
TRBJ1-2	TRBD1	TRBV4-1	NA	CASSPTGERGYTF	TGCGCCAGCAGCCCGACAGGGGAGAGAGGCTACACCTTC
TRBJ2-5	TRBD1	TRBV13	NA	CASSRDRVETQYF	TGTGCCAGCAGCCGCGACAGGGTAGAGACCCAGTACTTC
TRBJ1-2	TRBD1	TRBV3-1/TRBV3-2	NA	CASKHRGGYTF	TGTGCCAGCAAACACAGGGGTGGCTACACCTTC
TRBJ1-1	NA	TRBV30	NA	CACYLGGPAFF	TGTGCCTGCTATCTGGGGGGGCCGGCTTTCTTT
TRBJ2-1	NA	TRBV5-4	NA	CASRGGGFNEQFF	TGTGCCAGCAGAGGTGGCGGGTTTAATGAGCAGTTCTTC
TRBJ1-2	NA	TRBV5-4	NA	CASTPGRGSYGYTF	TGTGCCAGCACCCCCGGGCGGGGGTCCTATGGCTACACCTTC
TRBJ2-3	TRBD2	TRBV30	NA	CAWSSPGLAGGPSDTQYF	TGTGCCTGGAGTTCACCGGGACTAGCGGGGGGGCCTTCAGATACGCAGTATTTT
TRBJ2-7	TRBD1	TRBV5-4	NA	CASSKSSRTGIYEQYF	TGTGCCAGCAGCAAGTCATCCCGGACAGGGATCTACGAGCAGTACTTC
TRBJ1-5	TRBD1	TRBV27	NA	CASSGTGGRQPQHF	TGTGCCAGCTCCGGGACAGGGGGACGACAGCCCCAGCATTTT
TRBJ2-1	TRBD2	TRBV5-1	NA	CASSDGLAGLVSYNEQFF	TGCGCCAGCAGCGATGGGCTAGCGGGGTTGGTCTCCTACAATGAGCAGTTCTTC
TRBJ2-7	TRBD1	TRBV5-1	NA	CASSTGDRVRDEQYF	TGCGCCAGCAGCACGGGGGACAGGGTACGCGACGAGCAGTACTTC
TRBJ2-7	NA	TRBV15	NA	CATSRDASTRYEQYF	TGTGCCACCAGCAGAGATGCTTCCACTCGATACGAGCAGTACTTC
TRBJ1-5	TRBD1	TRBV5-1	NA	CASREGAGNQPQHF	TGCGCCAGCAGAGAGGGGGCTGGGAATCAGCCCCAGCATTTT
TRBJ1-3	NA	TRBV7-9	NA	CASSFRAWGDSGNTIYF	TGTGCCAGCAGCTTTAGGGCTTGGGGAGACTCTGGAAACACCATATATTTT
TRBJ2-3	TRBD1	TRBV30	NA	CAWSANRGERKDTQYF	TGTGCCTGGAGTGCGAACAGGGGTGAGAGGAAAGATACGCAGTATTTT
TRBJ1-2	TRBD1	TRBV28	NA	CASDRGRHGYTF	TGTGCCAGCGACAGGGGGCGGCATGGCTACACCTTC
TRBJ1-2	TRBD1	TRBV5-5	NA	CASSLATGGELPSNYGYTF	TGTGCCAGCAGCTTGGCCACAGGGGGCGAACTTCCCTCTAACTATGGCTACACCTTC
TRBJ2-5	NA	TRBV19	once	CASSPDSMETQYF	TGTGCCAGTAGTCCGGACTCGATGGAGACCCAGTACTTC
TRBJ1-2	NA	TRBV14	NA	CASSGGGQNYGYTF	TGTGCCAGCAGCGGAGGAGGTCAGAACTATGGCTACACCTTC
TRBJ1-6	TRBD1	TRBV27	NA	CASSLPTGWDNSPLHF	TGTGCCAGCAGTTTACCGACAGGGTGGGATAATTCACCCCTCCACTTT
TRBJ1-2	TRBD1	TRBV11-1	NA	CASSHATGRYGYTF	TGTGCCAGCAGCCACGCGACAGGGCGCTATGGCTACACCTTC
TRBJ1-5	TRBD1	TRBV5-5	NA	CASSLGGQDTQPQHF	TGTGCCAGCAGCTTGGGTGGACAGGATACTCAGCCCCAGCATTTT
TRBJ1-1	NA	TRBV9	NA	CASSVDPGAGREAFF	TGTGCCAGCAGCGTAGATCCAGGGGCCGGGCGGGAAGCTTTCTTT
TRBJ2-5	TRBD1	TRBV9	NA	CASSETTGTDETQYF	TGTGCCAGCAGCGAAACGACCGGGACAGACGAGACCCAGTACTTC
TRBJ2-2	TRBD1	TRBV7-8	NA	CASSGLRDRGLTGELFF	TGTGCCAGCAGCGGATTAAGGGACAGGGGGCTCACCGGGGAGCTGTTTTTT
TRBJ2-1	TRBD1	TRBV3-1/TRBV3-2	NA	CASGGVPGQGRDSYNEQFF	TGTGCCAGCGGTGGGGTCCCGGGACAGGGACGAGACTCCTACAATGAGCAGTTCTTC
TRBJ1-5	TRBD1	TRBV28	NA	CASSLVQGATSNQPQHF	TGTGCCAGCAGTTTAGTACAGGGGGCTACTAGCAATCAGCCCCAGCATTTT
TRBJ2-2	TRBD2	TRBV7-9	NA	CASSLVASGGTNTGELFF	TGTGCCAGCAGCTTAGTTGCTAGCGGGGGGACGAACACCGGGGAGCTGTTTTTT
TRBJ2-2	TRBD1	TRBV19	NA	CASSIVRGPSTGELFF	TGTGCCAGTAGTATCGTTAGGGGGCCCAGCACCGGGGAGCTGTTTTTT
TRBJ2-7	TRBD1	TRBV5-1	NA	CASSLAGIGTGTYEQYF	TGCGCCAGCAGCTTGGCCGGGATCGGGACAGGCACCTACGAGCAGTACTTC
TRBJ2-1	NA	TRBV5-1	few	CASSLRWPEQFF	TGCGCCAGCAGCTTAAGATGGCCCGAGCAGTTCTTC
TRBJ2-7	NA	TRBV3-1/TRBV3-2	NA	CASSHLGGARYEQYF	TGTGCCAGCAGCCACCTTGGGGGGGCCCGTTACGAGCAGTACTTC
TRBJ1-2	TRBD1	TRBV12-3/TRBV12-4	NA	CASSPDRGYGYTF	TGTGCCAGCAGCCCGGACAGGGGGTATGGCTACACCTTC
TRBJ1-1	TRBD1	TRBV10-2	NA	CASKGQGETEAFF	TGCGCCAGCAAAGGACAGGGGGAAACTGAAGCTTTCTTT
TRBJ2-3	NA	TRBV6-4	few	CASARQASTDTQYF	TGTGCCAGCGCCAGACAGGCAAGCACAGATACGCAGTATTTT
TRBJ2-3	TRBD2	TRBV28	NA	CASSPLAVTDTQYF	TGTGCCAGCAGCCCCCTAGCGGTCACAGATACGCAGTATTTT
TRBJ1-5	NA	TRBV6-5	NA	CASSKDTNVNQPQHF	TGTGCCAGCAGTAAGGACACCAATGTCAATCAGCCCCAGCATTTT
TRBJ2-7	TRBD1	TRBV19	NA	CASSRTGLEQYF	TGTGCCAGTAGTAGGACAGGGCTCGAGCAGTACTTC
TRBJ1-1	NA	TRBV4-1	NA	CASSQVRPNTEAFF	TGCGCCAGCAGCCAAGTCAGGCCGAACACTGAAGCTTTCTTT
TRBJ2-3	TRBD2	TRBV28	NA	CASSRRLAGVTDTQYF	TGTGCCAGCAGCCGCCGACTAGCGGGGGTCACAGATACGCAGTATTTT
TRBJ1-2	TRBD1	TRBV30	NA	CAWSETGGIGGYTF	TGTGCCTGGAGTGAGACAGGGGGCATCGGTGGCTACACCTTC
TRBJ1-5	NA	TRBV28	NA	CATGRGGQPQHF	TGTGCCACCGGCCGAGGGGGTCAGCCCCAGCATTTT
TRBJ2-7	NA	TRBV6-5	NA	CASTGQSYEQYF	TGTGCCAGCACTGGACAGTCCTACGAGCAGTACTTC
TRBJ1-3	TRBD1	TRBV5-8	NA	CASSFQGASGNTIYF	TGTGCCAGCAGCTTCCAGGGGGCATCTGGAAACACCATATATTTT
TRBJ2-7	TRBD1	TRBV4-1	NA	CASSRDRKTYEQYF	TGCGCCAGCAGCCGGGACAGGAAGACCTACGAGCAGTACTTC
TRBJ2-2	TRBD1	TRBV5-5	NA	CASSLQGAGSGELFF	TGTGCCAGCAGCTTACAGGGGGCTGGTTCCGGGGAGCTGTTTTTT